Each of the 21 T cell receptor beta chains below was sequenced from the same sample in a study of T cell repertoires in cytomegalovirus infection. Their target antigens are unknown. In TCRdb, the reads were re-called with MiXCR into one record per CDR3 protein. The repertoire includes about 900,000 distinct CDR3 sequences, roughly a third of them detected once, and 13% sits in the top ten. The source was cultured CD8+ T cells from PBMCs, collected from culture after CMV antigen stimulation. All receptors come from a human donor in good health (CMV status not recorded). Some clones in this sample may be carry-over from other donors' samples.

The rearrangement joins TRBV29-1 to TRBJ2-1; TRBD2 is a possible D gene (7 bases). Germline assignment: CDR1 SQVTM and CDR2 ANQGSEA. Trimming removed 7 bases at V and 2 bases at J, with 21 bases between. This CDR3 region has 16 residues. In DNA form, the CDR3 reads TGCAGCGGGGGGGGCCCTGGACAGAAGACCTACAATGAGCAGTTCTTC. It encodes CSGGGPGQKTYNEQFF.

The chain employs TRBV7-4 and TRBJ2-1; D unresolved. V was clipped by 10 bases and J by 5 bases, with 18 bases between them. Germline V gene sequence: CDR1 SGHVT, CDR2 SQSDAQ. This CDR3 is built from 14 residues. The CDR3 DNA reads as TGTGCCACGTTACTGGACCTCCGGGACAATGAGCAGTTCTTC. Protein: CATLLDLRDNEQFF.

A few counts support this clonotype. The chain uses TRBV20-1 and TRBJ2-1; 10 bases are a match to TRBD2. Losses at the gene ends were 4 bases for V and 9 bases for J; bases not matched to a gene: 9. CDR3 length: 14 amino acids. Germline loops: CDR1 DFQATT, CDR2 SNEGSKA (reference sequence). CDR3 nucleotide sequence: TGCAGTGCTAATAGCGGGACTAGCGTGGGTGAGCAGTTCTTC. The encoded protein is CSANSGTSVGEQFF.

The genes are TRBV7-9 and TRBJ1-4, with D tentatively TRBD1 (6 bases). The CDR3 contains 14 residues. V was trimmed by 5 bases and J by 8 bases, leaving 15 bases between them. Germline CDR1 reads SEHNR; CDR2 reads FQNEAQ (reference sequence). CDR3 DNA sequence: TGTGCCAGCAGCATAGGGGGGGCGCGAGAAAAACTGTTTTTT. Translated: CASSIGGAREKLFF.

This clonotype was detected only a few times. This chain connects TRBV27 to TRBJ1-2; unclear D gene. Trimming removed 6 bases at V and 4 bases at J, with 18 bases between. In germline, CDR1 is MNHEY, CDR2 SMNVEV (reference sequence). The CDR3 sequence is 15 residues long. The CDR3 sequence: CASRLTKSWAYGYTF. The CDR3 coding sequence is TGTGCCAGCAGGCTGACGAAGTCGTGGGCCTATGGCTACACCTTC.

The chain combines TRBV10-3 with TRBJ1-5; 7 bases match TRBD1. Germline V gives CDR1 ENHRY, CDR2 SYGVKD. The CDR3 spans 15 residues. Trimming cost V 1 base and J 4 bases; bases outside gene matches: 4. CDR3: CAISEFRQGNQPQHF. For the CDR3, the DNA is TGTGCCATCAGTGAGTTCCGACAGGGAAATCAGCCCCAGCATTTT.

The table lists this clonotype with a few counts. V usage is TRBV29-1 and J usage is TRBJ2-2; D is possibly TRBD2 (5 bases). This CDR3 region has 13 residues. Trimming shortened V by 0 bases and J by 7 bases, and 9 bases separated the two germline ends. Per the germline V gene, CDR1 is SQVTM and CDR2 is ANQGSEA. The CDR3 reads CSVEDSEGGELFF. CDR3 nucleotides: TGCAGCGTTGAAGACTCCGAGGGCGGGGAGCTGTTTTTT.

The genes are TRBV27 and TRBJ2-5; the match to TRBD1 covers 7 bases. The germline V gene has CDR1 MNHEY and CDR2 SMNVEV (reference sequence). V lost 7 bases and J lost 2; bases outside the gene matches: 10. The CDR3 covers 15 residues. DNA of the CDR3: TGTGCCAGCAACCGACTTGGGACAGCGCAAGAGACCCAGTACTTC. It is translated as CASNRLGTAQETQYF.

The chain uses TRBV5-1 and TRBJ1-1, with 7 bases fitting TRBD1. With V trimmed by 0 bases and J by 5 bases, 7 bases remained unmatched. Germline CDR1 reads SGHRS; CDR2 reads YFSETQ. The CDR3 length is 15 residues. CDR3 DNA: TGCGCCAGCAGCTTGGTTGACAGGGCATTAACTGAAGCTTTCTTT. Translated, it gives CASSLVDRALTEAFF.

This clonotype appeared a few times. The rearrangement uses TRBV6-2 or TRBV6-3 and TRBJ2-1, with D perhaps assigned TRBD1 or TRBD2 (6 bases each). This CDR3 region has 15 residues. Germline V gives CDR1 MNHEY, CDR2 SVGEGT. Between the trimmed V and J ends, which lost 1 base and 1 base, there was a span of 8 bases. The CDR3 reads CASSYWGASYNEQFF. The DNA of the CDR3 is TGTGCCAGCAGTTACTGGGGGGCTTCCTACAATGAGCAGTTCTTC.

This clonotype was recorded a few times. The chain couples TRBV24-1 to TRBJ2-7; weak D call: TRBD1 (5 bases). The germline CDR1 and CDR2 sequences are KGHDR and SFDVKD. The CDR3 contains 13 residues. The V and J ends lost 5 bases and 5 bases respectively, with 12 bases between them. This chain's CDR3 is CATSARGQDEQYF. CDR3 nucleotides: TGTGCCACCAGTGCTAGGGGCCAAGACGAGCAGTACTTC.

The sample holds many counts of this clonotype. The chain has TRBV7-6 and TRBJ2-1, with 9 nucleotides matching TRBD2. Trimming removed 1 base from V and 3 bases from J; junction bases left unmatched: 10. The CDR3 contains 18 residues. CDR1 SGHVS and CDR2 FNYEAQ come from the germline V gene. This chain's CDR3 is CASSLERGAIPGYNEQFF. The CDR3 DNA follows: TGTGCCAGCAGCTTAGAGCGGGGGGCTATTCCGGGCTACAATGAGCAGTTCTTC. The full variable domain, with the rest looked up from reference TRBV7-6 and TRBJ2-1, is GAGVSQSPRYKVTKRGQDVALRCDPISGHVSLYWYRQALGQGPEFLTYFNYEAQQDKSGLPNDRFSAERPEGSISTLTIQRTEQRDSAMYRCASSLERGAIPGYNEQFFGPGTRLTVL.

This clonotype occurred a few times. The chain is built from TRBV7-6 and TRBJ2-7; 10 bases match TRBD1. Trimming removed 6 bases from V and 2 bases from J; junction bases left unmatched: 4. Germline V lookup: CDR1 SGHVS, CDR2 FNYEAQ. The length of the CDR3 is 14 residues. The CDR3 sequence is CASSDRGQTYEQYF. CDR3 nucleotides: TGTGCCAGCAGTGACAGGGGGCAGACCTACGAGCAGTACTTC. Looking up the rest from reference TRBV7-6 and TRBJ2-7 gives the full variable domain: GAGVSQSPRYKVTKRGQDVALRCDPISGHVSLYWYRQALGQGPEFLTYFNYEAQQDKSGLPNDRFSAERPEGSISTLTIQRTEQRDSAMYRCASSDRGQTYEQYFGPGTRLTVT.

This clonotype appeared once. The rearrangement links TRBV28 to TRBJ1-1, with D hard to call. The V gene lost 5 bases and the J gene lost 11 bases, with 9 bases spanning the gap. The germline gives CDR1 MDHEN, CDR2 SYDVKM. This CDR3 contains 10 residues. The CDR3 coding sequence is TGTGCCAGCAGTAGCCTCGAGGCTTTCTTT. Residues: CASSSLEAFF.

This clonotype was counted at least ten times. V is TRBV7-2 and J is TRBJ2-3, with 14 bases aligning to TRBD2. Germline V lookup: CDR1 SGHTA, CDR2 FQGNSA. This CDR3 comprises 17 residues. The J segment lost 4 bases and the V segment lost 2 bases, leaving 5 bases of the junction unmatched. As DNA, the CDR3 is TGTGCCAGCAGCTTACGGACTAGCGGGGGGCCAGCAGATACGCAGTATTTT. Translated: CASSLRTSGGPADTQYF. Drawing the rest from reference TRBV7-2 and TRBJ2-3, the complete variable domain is GAGVSQSPSNKVTEKGKDVELRCDPISGHTALYWYRQSLGQGLEFLIYFQGNSAPDKSGLPSDRFSAERTGGSVSTLTIQRTQQEDSAVYLCASSLRTSGGPADTQYFGPGTRLTVL.

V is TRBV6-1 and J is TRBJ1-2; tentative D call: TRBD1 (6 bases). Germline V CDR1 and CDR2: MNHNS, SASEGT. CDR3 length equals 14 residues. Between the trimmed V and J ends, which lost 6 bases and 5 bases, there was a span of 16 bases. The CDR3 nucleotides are TGTGCCAGCAGATTAACAGGGTCTCGGTATGGCTACACCTTC. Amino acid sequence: CASRLTGSRYGYTF.

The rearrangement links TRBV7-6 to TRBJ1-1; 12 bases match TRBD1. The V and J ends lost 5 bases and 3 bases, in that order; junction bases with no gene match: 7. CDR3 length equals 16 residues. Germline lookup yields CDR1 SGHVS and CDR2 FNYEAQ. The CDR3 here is CASSPAGQGAHTEAFF. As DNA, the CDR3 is TGTGCCAGCAGCCCGGCGGGACAGGGGGCGCACACTGAAGCTTTCTTT.

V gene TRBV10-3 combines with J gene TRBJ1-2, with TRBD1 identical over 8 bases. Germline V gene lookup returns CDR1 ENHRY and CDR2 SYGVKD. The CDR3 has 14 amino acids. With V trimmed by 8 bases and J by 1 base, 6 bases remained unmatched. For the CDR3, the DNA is TGTGCCATCTTACGGACAGGGCGTAACTATGGCTACACCTTC. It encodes CAILRTGRNYGYTF.

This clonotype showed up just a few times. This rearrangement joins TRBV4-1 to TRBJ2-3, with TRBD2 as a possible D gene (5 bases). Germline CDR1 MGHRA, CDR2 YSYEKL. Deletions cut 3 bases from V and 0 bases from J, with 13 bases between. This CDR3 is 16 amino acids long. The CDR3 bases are TGCGCCAGCAGCCATGCTAGCAGCTCTAGCACAGATACGCAGTATTTT. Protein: CASSHASSSSTDTQYF.

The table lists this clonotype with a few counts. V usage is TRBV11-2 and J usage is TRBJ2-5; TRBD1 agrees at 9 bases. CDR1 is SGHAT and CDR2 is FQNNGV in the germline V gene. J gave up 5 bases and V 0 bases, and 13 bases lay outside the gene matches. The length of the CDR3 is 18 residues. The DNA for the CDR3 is TGTGCCAGCAGCTTAGAAATTTTCAGGACAGGGGCTTTGGAGACCCAGTACTTC. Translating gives CASSLEIFRTGALETQYF.

CDR3 DNA sequence: TGTGCCAGCAGCTTAGGGGGGCGGGGGCCGTATAGCAATCAGCCCCAGCATTTT. Translating gives CASSLGGRGPYSNQPQHF. The rearrangement links TRBV7-6 to TRBJ1-5; a possible D gene is TRBD1 (6 bases). Germline CDR1 reads SGHVS; CDR2 reads FNYEAQ. CDR3 length: 18 amino acids. Trimming left V 1 base short and J 0 bases short, with 16 bases between.